This TCR beta chain was sequenced for a study of Ad26.COV2.S vaccination and SARS-CoV-2 variants (dated by TCRdb to the early 2020s). In the study overall: Vaccine-arm donors were drawn from COV1001, a multicentre, randomized, double-blind, placebo-controlled phase I-IIa trial of Ad26.COV2.S in healthy adults. Throughout the experiments and outcome assessment, investigators stayed blinded to trial group allocation. Trial participants were randomized into five groups of five: low-dose or high-dose Ad26.COV2.S given once or twice, or placebo on both occasions. Ad26.COV2.S was administered intramuscularly at a dose of 5x10^10 or 1x10^11 viral particles, either as one shot or as two shots given 56 days apart. Sequencing of the TCRbeta repertoire served to evaluate the specificity and breadth of SARS-CoV-2-reactive T cell receptors following Ad26.COV2.S vaccination. The TCR-sequenced set comprised about 30 samples: approximately 20 Ad26.COV2.S vaccine recipients, 5 placebo recipients and 8 SARS-CoV-2 convalescent individuals.

TCRbeta CDR3 regions were sequenced with the immunoSEQ Assay. After extraction, genomic DNA underwent amplification by bias-controlled multiplex PCR, followed by high-throughput sequencing. The study's own analysis went as follows. Collapsing and filtering of sequences were performed to quantify the absolute abundance of each unique TCRbeta CDR3 region. T cell fraction was estimated by normalization of TCRbeta template counts to usable DNA, with usable DNA being measured through amplification of reference genes present in all nucleated cells. Repertoire TCRs were annotated as SARS-CoV-2-specific when V gene, CDR3 amino acid sequence and J gene were exactly matched to a known reactive TCR set. The reference SARS-CoV-2 TCR set was derived from MIRA and filtered for enrichment in COVID-19-positive ImmuneCODE repertoires, a step that removed public or cross-reactive TCRs. Drawing on the MIRA antigens, annotated TCRs were analysed further at the level of specific ORF or position within ORF. Depth was the summed frequency of annotated unique rearrangements, while breadth was defined as annotated unique rearrangements over total unique productive rearrangements. Two-sided Wilcoxon rank-sum tests were applied when comparing TCR breadth between groups. Entries here come from immuneACCESS through TCRdb and include only in-frame sequences with V and J called. Some clones fail to appear in such tables; in the studies checked, an unresolved V gene covers under half of the shortfall, and the cause of the remainder is unknown. V, J and clone size derive from that table, while D and trimming were established from the DNA sequence. The sample table records roughly 250,000 clones; roughly 89% of these occur just once. The ten most abundant clones make up 2.5% to 3.5% of the sample.

Its CDR3 holds 16 amino acids, cysteine through phenylalanine. The entry retains the CDR3 DNA only, 48 bases that are in frame from base 1. According to the germline V gene, CDR1 reads SGDLS and CDR2 reads YYNGEE. After removal of 3 bases from V and 1 base from J, the junction retains 9 bases not matched to a gene. Concerning this clone itself: Its antigen is unknown. Base-call qualities are not available, and no considerably larger clone is one nucleotide away.

Points the paper makes about the study in general: After vaccination, spike-specific CD8+ and CD4+ T cell responses were reported to show substantial breadth. Compared with placebo recipients, Ad26.COV2.S recipients showed higher spike-specific TCR breadth (P = 0.0014). According to the authors, total T cell responses may have been underestimated by the TCR breadth and depth analyses. Non-spike TCR breadth was comparable between vaccine and placebo recipients, consistent with the vaccine containing only spike. The study lacked the statistical power to compare responses across vaccine doses or regimens.

In light of the paper, this sample's treatment or condition label describes: around 19 received Ad26.COV2.S at low or high dose, single or two shots; 5 received placebo; per-sample allocation not given. For vaccine and placebo recipients, the sequenced repertoires came from samples collected on day 63 after the first injection. Cohort 1b enrolled 20 to 30 adults aged 18-55 years at a single site in Boston, USA, between 29 July and 7 August 2020. Ad26.COV2.S was a replication-incompetent adenovirus type 26 vector expressing a prefusion-stabilized SARS-CoV-2 spike protein from the original Wuhan strain.

Here the chain combines TRBV9 and TRBJ1-1; 7 middle bases align to TRBD1. The origin of this receptor is a person aged 18-60 years who received the Ad26.COV2.S COVID-19 vaccine or a placebo. The sample in question was peripheral blood, obtained in a trial of Ad26.COV2.S vaccine versus placebo. The CDR3 amino acid sequence is: CASSEGDGTANTEAFF. At the DNA level, the sequence is TGTGCCAGCAGCGAGGGGGACGGGACAGCGAACACTGAAGCTTTCTTT.